The rows below give T cell receptor beta chains drawn from one sample of a study of blood T cell repertoires in COVID-19. Sequencing was performed with immunoSEQ multiplex PCR; in TCRdb, only in-frame clones are kept and a portion is missing. In the table there are roughly 100,000 clones, less than 85% of which are singletons. What was sequenced was peripheral blood. The receptors derive from a man in his 70s with acute or convalescent COVID-19. CDR3s include the opening cysteine and the closing phenylalanine or tryptophan. The order of the fields is J gene, V gene, clone size, D gene, CDR3 DNA, CDR3 protein. D genes are given only for firm matches. Size tells how often a clone was seen (once, few, many) or the class of an expanded clone, and some rows leave it out.

TRBJ2-3 | TRBV29-1 | NA | NA | TGCAGCGTTGAATCCGGGACTCAGAGCACAGATACGCAGTATTTT | CSVESGTQSTDTQYF
TRBJ2-7 | TRBV7-2 | few | NA | TGTGCCAGCAGCTTACCCGGGTCCCTCTCCTACGAGCAGTACTTC | CASSLPGSLSYEQYF
TRBJ1-4 | TRBV5-1 | few | TRBD1 | TGCGCCAGCAGCTGGAGATCACAGGGGGCGGGGGAAAAACTGTTTTTT | CASSWRSQGAGEKLFF
TRBJ1-1 | TRBV28 | few | TRBD1 | TGTGCCAGCAGATCAGGGGGCGCGAGGATCACTGAAGCTTTCTTT | CASRSGGARITEAFF
TRBJ1-2 | TRBV6-5 | NA | NA | TGTGCCAGCAGTTACTCGTACACTAACTATGGCTACACCTTC | CASSYSYTNYGYTF
TRBJ1-5 | TRBV5-1 | NA | NA | TGCGCCAGCAGCCCAGGAGGGGCAGAAGATCAGCCCCAGCATTTT | CASSPGGAEDQPQHF
TRBJ1-2 | TRBV7-3 | NA | NA | TGTGCCAGCAGCCCGTACCACTCACCGGGAGTCTCGTCCTATGGCTACACCTTC | CASSPYHSPGVSSYGYTF
TRBJ2-2 | TRBV2 | few | NA | TGTGCCAGCAGTGACGCAGGGTCGGCCGGGGAGCTGTTTTTT | CASSDAGSAGELFF
TRBJ1-1 | TRBV7-8 | NA | TRBD1 | TGTGCCAGCAGCCCCAGGACAGGGGGTAACACTGAAGCTTTCTTT | CASSPRTGGNTEAFF
TRBJ1-1 | TRBV19 | NA | TRBD1 | TGTGCCAGTAGTATTCAGGGGGCGAACACTGAAGCTTTCTTT | CASSIQGANTEAFF
TRBJ2-6 | TRBV3-1/TRBV3-2 | NA | NA | TGTGCCAGCAGCCAATCCTCGGGAAGCTCTGGGGCCAACGTCCTGACTTTC | CASSQSSGSSGANVLTF
TRBJ1-6 | TRBV7-2 | NA | NA | TGTGCCAGCAGCTTATCAAATTCACCCCTCCACTTT | CASSLSNSPLHF
TRBJ2-5 | TRBV2 | NA | NA | TGTGCCAGCAGTGAAGGGGAGTCTTCGAGGACCCAGTACTTC | CASSEGESSRTQYF
TRBJ1-5 | TRBV15 | NA | TRBD1 | TGTGCCACCAGCAAGGGGACAGCGAAGTATCAGCCCCAGCATTTT | CATSKGTAKYQPQHF
TRBJ2-1 | TRBV6-5 | NA | NA | TGTGCCAGCAACCGACAGATCGACAATGAGCAGTTCTTC | CASNRQIDNEQFF
TRBJ1-2 | TRBV6-4 | NA | NA | TGTGCCAGCAGTGACTCGAGTGGAGGAGGTGGCTATGGCTACACCTTC | CASSDSSGGGGYGYTF
TRBJ1-1 | TRBV6-5 | NA | NA | TGTGCCAGCAGTTACTCGAGCCGGGGTCATGGCACTGAAGCTTTCTTT | CASSYSSRGHGTEAFF
TRBJ1-1 | TRBV13 | NA | TRBD1 | TGTGCCAGCAGCTTAATGACAGGGTTTAACACTGAAGCTTTCTTT | CASSLMTGFNTEAFF
TRBJ1-3 | TRBV6-6 | NA | NA | TGTGCCAGCAGTTACGAGGACAGTCGTCCCACCATATATTTT | CASSYEDSRPTIYF
TRBJ2-2 | TRBV5-1 | few | NA | TGCGCCAGCAGTAGTCGTGGAGGCACCGGGGAGCTGTTTTTT | CASSSRGGTGELFF
TRBJ1-2 | TRBV29-1 | NA | NA | TGCAGCGTTGTTGCGGGGGATGGCTACACCTTC | CSVVAGDGYTF
TRBJ2-3 | TRBV5-6 | NA | TRBD2 | TGTGCCAGCAGCTTCCTCAGCGGGATGAGCACAGATACGCAGTATTTT | CASSFLSGMSTDTQYF
TRBJ1-2 | TRBV19 | NA | NA | TGTGCCAGTAGTATCGGGAATACTAACTATGGCTACACCTTC | CASSIGNTNYGYTF
TRBJ1-1 | TRBV29-1 | once | NA | TGCAGCGTTGGAGGAGGGGCAGCTTTCTTT | CSVGGGAAFF
TRBJ2-2 | TRBV27 | NA | NA | TGTGCCAGCAGTTTCAAGCGGGCGGGCACCGGGGAGCTGTTTTTT | CASSFKRAGTGELFF
TRBJ2-2 | TRBV5-8 | NA | NA | TGTGCCAGCAGCCCTACCACCAGGGGATATGGCACCGGGGAGCTGTTTTTT | CASSPTTRGYGTGELFF
TRBJ1-2 | TRBV19 | NA | NA | TGTGCCAGTAGTATAGAGATTTCGGTCGGACAAGGCTATGGCTACACCTTC | CASSIEISVGQGYGYTF
TRBJ1-6 | TRBV5-1 | NA | TRBD1 | TGCGCCAGCAGCTTGGAAGACAGGGTAATTTCACCCCTCCACTTT | CASSLEDRVISPLHF
TRBJ1-2 | TRBV27 | NA | NA | TGTGCCAGCAGTTCTAAGGGCAGGGATAGAGGCTACACCTTC | CASSSKGRDRGYTF
TRBJ2-2 | TRBV5-1 | NA | NA | TGCGCCAGCAGTTTGGGACACGCGAACACCGGGGAGCTGTTTTTT | CASSLGHANTGELFF
TRBJ2-1 | TRBV20-1 | NA | TRBD2 | TGCAGTGCTAGTCCAATAGCGGGGGAGTACAATGAGCAGTTCTTC | CSASPIAGEYNEQFF
TRBJ2-3 | TRBV10-1 | NA | TRBD2 | TGCGCCAGCAGTGAGGGAGGACTAGCCGCCTATGATACGCAGTATTTT | CASSEGGLAAYDTQYF
TRBJ1-5 | TRBV18 | NA | NA | TGTGCCAGCTCACCGGCAGGGAACAATCAGCCCCAGCATTTT | CASSPAGNNQPQHF
TRBJ2-3 | TRBV4-1 | NA | TRBD1 | TGCGCCAGCAGCCAAGAGTCCAGGGGGAGTATGACAGATACGCAGTATTTT | CASSQESRGSMTDTQYF
TRBJ2-7 | TRBV5-1 | NA | TRBD2 | TGCGCCAGCAGCCTCGGGACTAGCGGGAACTACGAGCAGTACTTC | CASSLGTSGNYEQYF
TRBJ1-5 | TRBV28 | NA | NA | TGTGCCAGCAGTTTTGTTTCAGGGAGGAACGGCAATCAGCCCCAGCATTTT | CASSFVSGRNGNQPQHF
TRBJ1-3 | TRBV29-1 | NA | NA | TGCAGCGTTGGAGGCGGTGGAAACACCATATATTTT | CSVGGGGNTIYF
TRBJ1-1 | TRBV27 | few | NA | TGTGCCAGCAGTTTAGACAAGAACACTGAAGCTTTCTTT | CASSLDKNTEAFF
TRBJ1-1 | TRBV10-3 | NA | TRBD1 | TGTGCCATCAGTGATTACAGGGGGCACACTGAAGCTTTCTTT | CAISDYRGHTEAFF
TRBJ1-2 | TRBV10-1 | NA | TRBD1 | TGCGCCAGCAGTCCCGACAGGGACTATGGCTACACCTTC | CASSPDRDYGYTF
TRBJ1-1 | TRBV28 | NA | TRBD1 | TGTGCCAGCAAAACTCCGGGACAGGGGGCGCGAACTGAAGCTTTCTTT | CASKTPGQGARTEAFF
TRBJ1-1 | TRBV19 | NA | TRBD1 | TGTGCCAGTAGTGCCGACAGGGGCTCACCTTTCTTT | CASSADRGSPFF
TRBJ1-1 | TRBV5-1 | NA | NA | TGCGCCAGCAGATACGCGGGACGGAACACTGAAGCTTTCTTT | CASRYAGRNTEAFF
TRBJ1-5 | TRBV15 | NA | NA | TGTGCCACCAGCGTGGGCAGGGGCCAGCCCCAGCATTTT | CATSVGRGQPQHF
TRBJ2-3 | TRBV9 | NA | TRBD1 | TGTGCCAGCAGCGTAGCAGGGGGCTCGGGCACAGATACGCAGTATTTT | CASSVAGGSGTDTQYF
TRBJ2-7 | TRBV5-1 | NA | NA | TGCGCCAGCAGCTTGGCGGGATCACAGCAGTACTTC | CASSLAGSQQYF
TRBJ1-2 | TRBV5-1 | NA | TRBD1 | TGCGCCAGCAGCTTGACAGGGGGCGCACATGGCTACACCTTC | CASSLTGGAHGYTF
TRBJ2-1 | TRBV7-3 | NA | TRBD1 | TGTGCCAGCAGCGCCCCCGACAGGGGCAAGCAGTTCTTC | CASSAPDRGKQFF
TRBJ1-4 | TRBV9 | few | NA | TGTGCCAGCAGCGCGACCGGGAGTAGCGAAAAACTGTTTTTT | CASSATGSSEKLFF
TRBJ1-1 | TRBV30 | few | TRBD1 | TGTGCCTGGAGATCGACAGGGGGCAGCTACACTGAAGCTTTCTTT | CAWRSTGGSYTEAFF
TRBJ2-1 | TRBV11-2 | once | NA | TGTGCCAGCAGCCGGACTGGCAACCGGAATGAGCAGTTCTTC | CASSRTGNRNEQFF
TRBJ2-1 | TRBV19 | NA | TRBD1 | TGTGCCAGTAGAGGGACAGGGTACAATGAGCAGTTCTTC | CASRGTGYNEQFF
TRBJ1-1 | TRBV5-1 | NA | TRBD1 | TGCGCCAGCAGCCCGGACAGGGCGAACACTGAAGCTTTCTTT | CASSPDRANTEAFF
TRBJ2-3 | TRBV6-4 | NA | NA | TGTGCCAGCAGTGACTCGAGGGCTAGCAGACTAGATACGCAGTATTTT | CASSDSRASRLDTQYF
TRBJ2-3 | TRBV7-9 | NA | TRBD1 | TGTGCCAGCAGCCTCATACCGGGACAGGGTTTTGGTTATACGCAGTATTTT | CASSLIPGQGFGYTQYF